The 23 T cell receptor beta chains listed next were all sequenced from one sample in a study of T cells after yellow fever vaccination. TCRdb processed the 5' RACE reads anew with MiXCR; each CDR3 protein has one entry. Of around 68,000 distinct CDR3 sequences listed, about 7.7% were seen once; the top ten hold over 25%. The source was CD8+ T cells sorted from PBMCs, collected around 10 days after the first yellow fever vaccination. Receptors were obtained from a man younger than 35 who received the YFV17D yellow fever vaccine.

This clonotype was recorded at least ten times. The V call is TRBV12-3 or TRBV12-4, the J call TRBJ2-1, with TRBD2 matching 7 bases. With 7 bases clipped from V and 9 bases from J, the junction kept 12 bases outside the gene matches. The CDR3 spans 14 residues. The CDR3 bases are TGTGCCAGCAACAAAGCGGGGCCCGTCGTTGAGCAGTTCTTC. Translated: CASNKAGPVVEQFF.

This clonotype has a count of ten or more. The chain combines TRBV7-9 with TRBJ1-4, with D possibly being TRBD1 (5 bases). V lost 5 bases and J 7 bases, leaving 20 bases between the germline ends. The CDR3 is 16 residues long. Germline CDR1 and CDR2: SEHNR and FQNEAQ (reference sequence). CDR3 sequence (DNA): TGTGCCAGCAGCCCGGTTGGGGCTGGGGAAGGTGAAAAACTGTTTTTT. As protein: CASSPVGAGEGEKLFF.

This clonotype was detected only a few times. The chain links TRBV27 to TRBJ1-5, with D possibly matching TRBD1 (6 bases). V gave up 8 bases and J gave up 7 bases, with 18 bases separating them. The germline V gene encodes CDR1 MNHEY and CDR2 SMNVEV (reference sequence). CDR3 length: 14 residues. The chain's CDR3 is CASSQGGAGQPQHF. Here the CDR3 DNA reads TGTGCCAGCTCTCAAGGGGGGGCTGGGCAGCCCCAGCATTTT.

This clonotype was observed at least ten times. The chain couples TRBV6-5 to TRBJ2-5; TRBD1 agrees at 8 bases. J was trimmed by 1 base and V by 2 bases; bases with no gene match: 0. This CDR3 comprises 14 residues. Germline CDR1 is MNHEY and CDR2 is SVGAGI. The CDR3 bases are TGTGCCAGCAGTTACGGGACAGGCCAAGAGACCCAGTACTTC. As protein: CASSYGTGQETQYF.

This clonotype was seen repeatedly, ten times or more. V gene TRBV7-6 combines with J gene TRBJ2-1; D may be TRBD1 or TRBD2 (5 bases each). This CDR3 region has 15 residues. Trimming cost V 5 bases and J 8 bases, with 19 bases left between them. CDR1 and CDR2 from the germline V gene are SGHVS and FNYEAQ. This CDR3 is CASSEGSERFDEQFF. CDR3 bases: TGTGCCAGCAGCGAGGGGTCTGAGAGGTTCGATGAGCAGTTCTTC.

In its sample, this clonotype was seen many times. In DNA, the CDR3 is TGTGCCAGCAGTTTGGCGGGTGGCAGGAGTTACACTGAAGCTTTCTTT. Amino acids: CASSLAGGRSYTEAFF. The chain is built from TRBV27 and TRBJ1-1; D gene unclear. The CDR3 runs to 16 residues. V lost 3 bases and J 3 bases, leaving 17 bases between the germline ends. CDR1 is MNHEY and CDR2 is SMNVEV in the germline V gene (reference sequence).

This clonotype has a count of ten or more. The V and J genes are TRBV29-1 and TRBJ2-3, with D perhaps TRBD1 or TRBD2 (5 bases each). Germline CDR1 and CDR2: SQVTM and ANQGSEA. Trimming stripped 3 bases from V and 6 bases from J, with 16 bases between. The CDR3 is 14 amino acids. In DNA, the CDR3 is TGCAGCGTTGACAACTCAGGGACCTTCGATACGCAGTATTTT. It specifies CSVDNSGTFDTQYF.

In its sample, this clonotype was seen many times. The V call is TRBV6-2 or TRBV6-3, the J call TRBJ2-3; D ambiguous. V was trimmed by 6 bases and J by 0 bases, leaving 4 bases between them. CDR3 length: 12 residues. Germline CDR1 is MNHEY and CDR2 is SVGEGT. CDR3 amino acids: CASRESTDTQYF. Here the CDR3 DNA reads TGTGCCAGCAGGGAGAGCACAGATACGCAGTATTTT.

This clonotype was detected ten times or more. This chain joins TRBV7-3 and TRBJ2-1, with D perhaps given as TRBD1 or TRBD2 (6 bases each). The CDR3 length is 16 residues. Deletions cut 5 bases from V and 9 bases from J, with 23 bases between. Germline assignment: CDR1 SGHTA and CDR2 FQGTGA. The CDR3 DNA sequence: TGTGCCAGCAGCCTAGGAGTGTGGGGGGCAGGTGGTGAGCAGTTCTTC. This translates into CASSLGVWGAGGEQFF.

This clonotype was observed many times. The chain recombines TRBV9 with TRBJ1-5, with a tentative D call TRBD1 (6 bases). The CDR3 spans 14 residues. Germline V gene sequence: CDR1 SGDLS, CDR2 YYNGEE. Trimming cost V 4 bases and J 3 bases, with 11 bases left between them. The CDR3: CASSRGSDNQPQHF. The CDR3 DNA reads TGTGCCAGCAGCAGGGGGAGTGACAATCAGCCCCAGCATTTT.

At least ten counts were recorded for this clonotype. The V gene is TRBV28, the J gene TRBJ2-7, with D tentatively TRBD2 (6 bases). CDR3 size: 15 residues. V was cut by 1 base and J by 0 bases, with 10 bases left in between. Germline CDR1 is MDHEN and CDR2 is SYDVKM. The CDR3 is CASSLSGRSSYEQYV. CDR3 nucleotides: TGTGCCAGCAGTTTATCAGGGAGGAGCTCCTACGAGCAGTACGTC.

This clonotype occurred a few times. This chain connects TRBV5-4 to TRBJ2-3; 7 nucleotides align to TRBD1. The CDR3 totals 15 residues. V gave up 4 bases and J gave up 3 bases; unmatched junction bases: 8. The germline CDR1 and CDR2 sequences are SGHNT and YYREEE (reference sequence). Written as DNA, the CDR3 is TGTGCCAGCAGCCCCCTTGACAGGGCTACAGATACGCAGTATTTT. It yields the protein CASSPLDRATDTQYF.

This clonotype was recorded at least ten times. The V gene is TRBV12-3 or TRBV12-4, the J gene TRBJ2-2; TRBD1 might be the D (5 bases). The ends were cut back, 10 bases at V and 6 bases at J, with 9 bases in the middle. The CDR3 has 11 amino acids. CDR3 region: CAITRAGELFF. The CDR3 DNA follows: TGTGCCATCACCAGGGCCGGGGAGCTGTTTTTT.

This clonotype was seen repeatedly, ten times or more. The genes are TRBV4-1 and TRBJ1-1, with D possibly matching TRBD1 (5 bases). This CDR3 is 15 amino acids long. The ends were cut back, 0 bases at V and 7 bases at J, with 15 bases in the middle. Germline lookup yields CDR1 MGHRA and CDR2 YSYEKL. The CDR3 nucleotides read TGCGCCAGCAGCCAAGATCTCTGGAAGGGGCATGAAGCTTTCTTT. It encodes CASSQDLWKGHEAFF.

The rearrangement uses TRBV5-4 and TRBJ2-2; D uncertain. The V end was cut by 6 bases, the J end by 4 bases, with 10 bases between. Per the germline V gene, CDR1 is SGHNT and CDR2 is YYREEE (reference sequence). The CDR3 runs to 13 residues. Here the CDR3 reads CASIRTATGELFF. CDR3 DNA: TGTGCCAGCATAAGGACCGCCACCGGGGAGCTGTTTTTT.

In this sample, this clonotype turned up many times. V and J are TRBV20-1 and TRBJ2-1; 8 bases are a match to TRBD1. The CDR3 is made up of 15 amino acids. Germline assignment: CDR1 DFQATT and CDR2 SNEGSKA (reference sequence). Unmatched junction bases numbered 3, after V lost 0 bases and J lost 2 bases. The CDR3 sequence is CSARDWDRPYNEQFF. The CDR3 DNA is TGCAGTGCTAGAGATTGGGACAGGCCCTACAATGAGCAGTTCTTC.

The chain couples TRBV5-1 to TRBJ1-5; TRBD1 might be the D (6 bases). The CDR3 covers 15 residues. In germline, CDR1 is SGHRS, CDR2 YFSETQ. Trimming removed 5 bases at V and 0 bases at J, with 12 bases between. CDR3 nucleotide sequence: TGCGCCAGCAGACAAGGACAGAATAGCAATCAGCCCCAGCATTTT. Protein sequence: CASRQGQNSNQPQHF.

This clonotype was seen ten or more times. DNA of the CDR3: TGTGCCAGCAGCTTTGCGCTGGATGGGGCAGAGACCCAGTACTTC. It encodes CASSFALDGAETQYF. V gene TRBV5-5 combines with J gene TRBJ2-5; TRBD1 is a possible D gene (5 bases). Trimming took off 2 bases at V and 4 bases at J, with 15 bases between the two ends. The CDR3 extends over 15 amino acids. Germline loops: CDR1 SGHKS, CDR2 YYEKEE (reference sequence).

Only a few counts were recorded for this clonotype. This CDR3 is CASSQQGQGREKLFF. The CDR3 DNA reads TGCGCCAGCAGCCAACAGGGACAGGGGCGGGAAAAACTGTTTTTT. The chain carries TRBV4-1 and TRBJ1-4; 10 bases map to TRBD1. The germline gives CDR1 MGHRA, CDR2 YSYEKL. The CDR3 runs 15 residues. J gave up 8 bases and V 2 bases, and 5 bases lay outside the gene matches.

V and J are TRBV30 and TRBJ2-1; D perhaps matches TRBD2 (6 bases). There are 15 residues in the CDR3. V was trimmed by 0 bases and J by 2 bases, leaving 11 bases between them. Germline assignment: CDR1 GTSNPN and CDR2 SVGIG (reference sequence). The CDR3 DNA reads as TGTGCCTGGAGTGTACCGGGGGACCCCTACAATGAGCAGTTCTTC. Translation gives CAWSVPGDPYNEQFF.

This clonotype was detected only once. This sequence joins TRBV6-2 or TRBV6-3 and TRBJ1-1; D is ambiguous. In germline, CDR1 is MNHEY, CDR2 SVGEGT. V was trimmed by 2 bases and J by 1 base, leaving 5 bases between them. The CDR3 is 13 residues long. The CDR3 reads CASSYAPNTEAFF. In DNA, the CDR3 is TGTGCCAGCAGTTACGCCCCGAACACTGAAGCTTTCTTT.

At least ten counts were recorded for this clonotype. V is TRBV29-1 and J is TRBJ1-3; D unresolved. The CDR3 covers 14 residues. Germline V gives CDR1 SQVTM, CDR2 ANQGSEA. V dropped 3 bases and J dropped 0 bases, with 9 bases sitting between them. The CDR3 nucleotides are TGCAGCGTTGACGCCCTAGACTCTGGAAACACCATATATTTT. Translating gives CSVDALDSGNTIYF.

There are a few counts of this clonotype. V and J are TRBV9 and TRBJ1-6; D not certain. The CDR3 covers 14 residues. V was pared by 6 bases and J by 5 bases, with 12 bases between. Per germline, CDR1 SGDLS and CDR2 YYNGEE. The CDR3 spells CASNHGSNNSPLHF. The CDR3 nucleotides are TGTGCCAGCAACCACGGGAGCAATAATTCACCCCTCCACTTT.